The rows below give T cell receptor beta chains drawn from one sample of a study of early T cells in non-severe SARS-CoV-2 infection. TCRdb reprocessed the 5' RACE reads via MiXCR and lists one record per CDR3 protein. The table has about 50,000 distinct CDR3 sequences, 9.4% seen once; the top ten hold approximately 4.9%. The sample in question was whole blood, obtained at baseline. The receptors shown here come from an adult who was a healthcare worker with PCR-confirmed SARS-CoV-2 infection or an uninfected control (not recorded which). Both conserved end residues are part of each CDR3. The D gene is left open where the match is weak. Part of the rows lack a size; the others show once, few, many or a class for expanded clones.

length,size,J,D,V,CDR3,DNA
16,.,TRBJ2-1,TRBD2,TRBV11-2,CASSKIPGTSASEQFF,TGTGCCAGCAGCAAGATTCCCGGGACTAGCGCTAGTGAGCAGTTCTTC
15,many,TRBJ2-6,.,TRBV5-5,CASSFLLSGANVLTF,TGTGCCAGCAGCTTTCTATTATCTGGGGCCAACGTCCTGACTTTC
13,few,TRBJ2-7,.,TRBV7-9,CASSLAETLEQYF,TGTGCCAGCAGCTTAGCGGAAACGCTCGAGCAGTACTTC
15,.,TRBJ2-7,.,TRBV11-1,CASSLAVDPSYEQYF,TGTGCCAGCAGCTTAGCGGTGGACCCATCCTACGAGCAGTACTTC
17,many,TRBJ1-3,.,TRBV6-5,CASSPSFGSRSGNTIYF,TGTGCCAGCAGCCCTAGTTTCGGGTCACGCTCTGGAAACACCATATATTTT
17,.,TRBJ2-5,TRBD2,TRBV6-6,CASSYSRALADQETQYF,TGTGCCAGCAGTTACTCGAGAGCGCTAGCGGACCAAGAGACCCAGTACTTC
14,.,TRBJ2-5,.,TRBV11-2,CASSLGQAQETQYF,TGTGCCAGCAGCTTAGGGCAGGCCCAAGAGACCCAGTACTTC
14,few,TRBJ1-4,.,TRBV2,CASSEQGWVEKLFF,TGTGCCAGCAGTGAACAGGGCTGGGTAGAAAAACTGTTTTTT
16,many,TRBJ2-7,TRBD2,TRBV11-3,CASSNPGLAALWEQYF,TGTGCCAGCAGCAACCCGGGACTAGCAGCCTTGTGGGAGCAGTACTTC
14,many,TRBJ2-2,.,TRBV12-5,CASGPGQFTGELFF,TGTGCTAGTGGCCCCGGACAGTTCACCGGGGAGCTGTTTTTT
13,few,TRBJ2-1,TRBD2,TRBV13,CASSSHRGGEQFF,TGTGCCAGCAGCAGCCACCGGGGGGGTGAGCAGTTCTTC
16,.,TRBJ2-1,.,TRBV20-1,CSARTPSTTLYNEQFF,TGCAGTGCTAGAACTCCATCCACCACACTCTACAATGAGCAGTTCTTC
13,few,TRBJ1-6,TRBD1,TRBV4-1,CASSQEQGSPLHF,TGCGCCAGCAGCCAAGAACAGGGGTCACCCCTCCACTTT
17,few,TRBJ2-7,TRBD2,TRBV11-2,CASSLDNVLAGGLEQYF,TGTGCCAGCAGCTTAGATAATGTCCTAGCGGGGGGGCTCGAGCAGTACTTC
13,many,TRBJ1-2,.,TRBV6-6,CASSGSARYGYTF,TGTGCCAGCAGCGGATCAGCTCGCTATGGCTACACCTTC
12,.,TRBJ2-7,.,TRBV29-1,CSVGLGIYEQYF,TGCAGCGTTGGATTGGGAATCTACGAGCAGTACTTC
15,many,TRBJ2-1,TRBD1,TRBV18,CASSINTGDYNEQFF,TGTGCCAGCTCAATCAATACAGGGGATTATAATGAGCAGTTCTTC
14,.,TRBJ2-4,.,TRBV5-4,CASSLFAGQNIQYF,TGTGCCAGCAGCTTATTCGCTGGACAAAACATTCAGTACTTC
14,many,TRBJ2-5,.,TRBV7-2,CASSLLGGRETQYF,TGTGCCAGCAGCTTACTCGGGGGGCGAGAGACCCAGTACTTC
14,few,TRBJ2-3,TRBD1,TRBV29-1,CSVLTGGSTDTQYF,TGCAGCGTTTTGACAGGGGGCAGCACAGATACGCAGTATTTT
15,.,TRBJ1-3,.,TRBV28,CASSPGDHSGNTIYF,TGTGCCAGCAGTCCGGGGGACCACTCTGGAAACACCATATATTTT
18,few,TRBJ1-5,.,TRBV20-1,CSARDLRQESNNNQPQHF,TGCAGTGCTAGAGATCTCCGGCAGGAGAGTAATAACAATCAGCCCCAGCATTTT
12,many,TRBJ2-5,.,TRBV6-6,CASSYPEETQYF,TGTGCCAGCAGTTATCCGGAAGAGACCCAGTACTTC
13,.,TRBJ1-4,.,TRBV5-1,CASSLAPDEKLFF,TGCGCCAGCAGCTTGGCTCCCGATGAAAAACTGTTTTTT
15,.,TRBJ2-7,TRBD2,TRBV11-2,CASSLGALAGDEQYF,TGTGCCAGCAGCTTAGGCGCACTAGCGGGGGACGAGCAGTACTTC
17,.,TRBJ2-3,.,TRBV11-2,CASSLALGGGRTDTQYF,TGTGCCAGCAGCCTAGCCCTTGGAGGGGGAAGGACAGATACGCAGTATTTT
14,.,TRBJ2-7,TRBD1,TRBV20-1,CSATSQGFNYEQYF,TGCAGTGCTACATCACAGGGGTTTAACTACGAGCAGTACTTC
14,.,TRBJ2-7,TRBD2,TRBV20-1,CSASGGRALREQYF,TGCAGTGCTAGTGGCGGGAGGGCCCTGAGGGAGCAGTACTTC
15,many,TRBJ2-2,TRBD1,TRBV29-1,CSVSRGRSNTGELFF,TGCAGCGTTTCCAGGGGGCGATCCAACACCGGGGAGCTGTTTTTT
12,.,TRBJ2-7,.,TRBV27,CASSLPPYEQYF,TGTGCCAGCAGTTTGCCCCCCTACGAGCAGTACTTC
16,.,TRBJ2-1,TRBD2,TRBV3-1,CASSQVLAENWNEQFF,TGTGCCAGCAGCCAAGTCCTAGCGGAGAACTGGAATGAGCAGTTCTTC
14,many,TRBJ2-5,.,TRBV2,CASREEQTTETQYF,TGTGCCAGCAGAGAGGAACAAACCACAGAGACCCAGTACTTC
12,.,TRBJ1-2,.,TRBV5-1,CASRGTEYGYTF,TGCGCCAGCAGGGGGACGGAATATGGCTACACCTTC
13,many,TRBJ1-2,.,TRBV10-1,CASTPGTYYGYTF,TGCGCCAGCACCCCCGGGACTTACTATGGCTACACCTTC
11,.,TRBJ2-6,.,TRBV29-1,CSVGGANVLTF,TGCAGCGTTGGAGGGGCCAACGTCCTGACTTTT
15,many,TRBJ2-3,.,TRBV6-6,CASSYTAASTDTQYF,TGTGCCAGCAGTTACACAGCGGCAAGCACAGATACGCAGTATTTT
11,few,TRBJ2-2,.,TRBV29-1,CGCANTGELFF,TGCGGGTGTGCTAACACCGGGGAGCTGTTTTTT
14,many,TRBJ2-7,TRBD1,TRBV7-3,CASSPDGTEGEQYF,TGTGCCAGCAGCCCAGACGGGACAGAGGGCGAGCAGTACTTC
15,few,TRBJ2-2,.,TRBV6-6,CASRGAQTNTGELFF,TGTGCCAGCCGGGGAGCCCAAACGAACACCGGGGAGCTGTTTTTT
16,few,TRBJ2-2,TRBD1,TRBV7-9,CASSGYRGPNTGELFF,TGTGCCAGCAGCGGTTACAGGGGGCCTAACACCGGGGAGCTGTTTTTT
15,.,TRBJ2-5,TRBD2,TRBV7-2,CASSKIAGGSETQYF,TGTGCCAGCAGCAAAATAGCGGGGGGCTCGGAGACCCAGTACTTC
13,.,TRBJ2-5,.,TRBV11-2,CASSLFGMQTQYF,TGTGCCAGCAGCTTATTCGGGATGCAGACCCAGTACTTC
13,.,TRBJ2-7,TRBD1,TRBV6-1,CASSKDRYYEQYF,TGTGCCAGCAGTAAGGACAGGTACTACGAGCAGTACTTC
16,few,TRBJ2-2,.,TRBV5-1,CASSLGPGANTGELFF,TGCGCCAGCAGCTTGGGTCCGGGGGCGAACACCGGGGAGCTGTTTTTT
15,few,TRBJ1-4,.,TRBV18,CASSPRSATNEKLFF,TGTGCCAGCTCACCACGGTCTGCAACTAATGAAAAACTGTTTTTT
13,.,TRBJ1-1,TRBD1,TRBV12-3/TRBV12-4,CASSLQGAPEAFF,TGTGCCAGCAGTTTACAGGGGGCTCCTGAAGCTTTCTTT
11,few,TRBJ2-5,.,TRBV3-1,CASSHQETQYF,TGTGCCAGCAGCCACCAAGAGACCCAGTACTTC
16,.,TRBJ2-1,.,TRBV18,CASSPVVSDYYNEQFF,TGTGCCAGCTCACCAGTGGTTAGCGATTACTACAATGAGCAGTTCTTC
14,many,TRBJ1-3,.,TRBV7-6,CASSLGDIGNTIYF,TGTGCCAGCAGCTTAGGGGACATCGGAAACACCATATATTTT
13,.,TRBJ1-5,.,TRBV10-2,CASSEEGIQPQHF,TGCGCCAGCAGTGAGGAGGGGATACAGCCCCAGCATTTT
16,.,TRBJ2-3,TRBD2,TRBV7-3,CASSSGLAGGTDTQYF,TGTGCCAGCAGCTCCGGACTAGCGGGAGGCACAGATACGCAGTATTTT
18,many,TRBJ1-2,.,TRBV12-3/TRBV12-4,CASSFGAQTWAPNYGYTF,TGTGCCAGCAGTTTTGGTGCACAGACCTGGGCACCTAACTATGGCTACACCTTC